Included here is one T cell receptor (beta chain) sequence, with context. The CDR3 is 14 amino acids. V was shortened by 5 bases and J by 0 bases, with 10 bases between the two germline ends. Germline CDR1 is MNHEY and CDR2 is SVGAGI. The data were taken from a study of blood T cell repertoires in COVID-19. Authors' processing steps: Estimates of nucleated cell counts were drawn from the amplification of reference gene primers. The table came from immunoSEQ multiplex PCR; TCRdb's copy has only in-frame clones and leaves some out. V, J and clone size are taken as reported in that table, and D and trimming were inferred from the DNA itself. The data show approximately 190,000 clones, with approximately 90% seen just once and under 25% held by the top ten.

The clonotype originates from a man in his sixties with active or convalescent COVID-19. J is TRBJ2-5 and V is TRBV6-5; D unclear. Material: peripheral blood. The DNA of the CDR3 is TGTGCCAGCAGTACCCCTACGTACCAAGAGACCCAGTACTTC. It yields the protein CASSTPTYQETQYF.